The 23 T cell receptor beta chains below all came from one sample that was sequenced in a study of blood T cell repertoires in COVID-19. Using immunoSEQ multiplex PCR, the repertoire was profiled, and TCRdb retains in-frame clones only, with some absent. The sample lists about 230,000 clones; about nine tenths were seen once. Sequencing input: peripheral blood. The source of these receptors is a man in his forties or fifties with COVID-19, enrolled during active disease.

This chain connects TRBV6-1 to TRBJ1-5; D remains unclear. The CDR3 is made up of 16 amino acids. Trimming pared 1 base from V and 3 bases from J, leaving 13 bases between. Looked up from germline, CDR1 is MNHNS and CDR2 is SASEGT. Here the CDR3 reads CASSEGVRGVNQPQHF. The CDR3 DNA reads TGTGCCAGCAGTGAAGGGGTACGGGGTGTCAATCAGCCCCAGCATTTT.

The J gene is TRBJ2-5, the V gene TRBV7-2, with TRBD2 matching 12 bases. V was clipped by 5 bases and J by 2 bases; unmatched bases: 3. The germline CDR1 and CDR2 sequences are SGHTA and FQGNSA. This CDR3 contains 15 residues. CDR3 sequence reads: CASSATSGGQETQYF. The CDR3 nucleotides read TGTGCCAGCAGCGCGACTAGCGGGGGACAAGAGACCCAGTACTTC. The full variable domain, completed using reference TRBV7-2 and TRBJ2-5, is GAGVSQSPSNKVTEKGKDVELRCDPISGHTALYWYRQSLGQGLEFLIYFQGNSAPDKSGLPSDRFSAERTGGSVSTLTIQRTQQEDSAVYLCASSATSGGQETQYFGPGTRLLVL.

The CDR3 loop reads CASSQERAATSGRASEQYF. The CDR3, as DNA: TGCGCCAGCAGCCAAGAGCGGGCAGCAACTAGCGGGAGGGCCAGCGAGCAGTACTTC. The chain uses TRBV4-1 and TRBJ2-7; 13 bases agree with TRBD2. Trimming at V came to 0 bases and at J to 6 bases, leaving 14 bases not matched to a gene. CDR1 and CDR2 (germline): MGHRA, YSYEKL. This CDR3 is 19 amino acids long.

The CDR3 here is CASSQTGGWNTGELFF. DNA of the CDR3: TGTGCCAGCAGCCAGACGGGAGGGTGGAACACCGGGGAGCTGTTTTTT. The rearrangement joins TRBV7-3 to TRBJ2-2, with 8 bases that match TRBD2. CDR1 and CDR2 (germline): SGHTA, FQGTGA. The CDR3 has 16 residues. V shed 5 bases and J 1 base; nucleotides not matched to a gene: 6. The full variable domain, its missing parts supplied by reference TRBV7-3 and TRBJ2-2, is GAGVSQTPSNKVTEKGKYVELRCDPISGHTALYWYRQSLGQGPEFLIYFQGTGAADDSGLPNDRFFAVRPEGSVSTLKIQRTERGDSAVYLCASSQTGGWNTGELFFGEGSRLTVL.

This clone has only a few counts. The gene calls are TRBV27 and TRBJ1-3, with unresolved D. This CDR3 contains 13 residues. CDR1 and CDR2 from the germline V gene are MNHEY and SMNVEV (reference sequence). The V end lost 7 bases, the J end lost 3 bases, and 10 bases lay between the germline ends. Here the CDR3 DNA reads TGTGCCAGCATGGCAGTTCATGGAAACACCATATATTTT. Translated, it gives CASMAVHGNTIYF.

The chain carries TRBV10-3 and TRBJ2-2, with a weak D call TRBD1 (6 bases). Trimming cost V 4 bases and J 0 bases, with 9 bases left between them. Germline V gene data show CDR1 as ENHRY and CDR2 as SYGVKD. The CDR3 has 15 amino acids. Here the CDR3 DNA reads TGTGCCATCAGTGCCCGGGACACGAACACCGGGGAGCTGTTTTTT. Translating it yields CAISARDTNTGELFF.

The chain employs TRBV6-1 and TRBJ1-4; 7 nucleotides line up with TRBD1. The V gene end was trimmed by 3 bases and the J gene end by 6 bases; junction bases not matched to a gene: 10. There are 16 residues in the CDR3. Germline values: CDR1 MNHNS, CDR2 SASEGT. As DNA, the CDR3 is TGTGCCAGCAGTGACCCGGGGGTCACAGGGGATGAAAAACTGTTTTTT. Translated, it gives CASSDPGVTGDEKLFF.

This clone was detected once. V is TRBV3-1 (or the pseudogene TRBV3-2) and J is TRBJ2-1, with 8 bases aligning to TRBD2. The CDR3 length is 17 residues. V gave up 0 bases and J gave up 2 bases; unmatched junction bases: 6. In germline, CDR1 is LGHDT, CDR2 YNNKEL (reference sequence). CDR3 protein: CASSQDRVTSAYNEQFF. CDR3 sequence (DNA): TGTGCCAGCAGCCAAGATCGGGTGACTAGCGCCTACAATGAGCAGTTCTTC.

CDR3 bases: TGTGCCAGCAGCCCTACCCCCTCGGACAGGGTGGGCACCGGGGAGCTGTTTTTT. It encodes CASSPTPSDRVGTGELFF. The rearrangement uses TRBV6-2 or TRBV6-3 and TRBJ2-2; 8 nucleotides align to TRBD1. CDR1 and CDR2 from the germline V gene are MNHEY and SVGEGT. J was trimmed by 4 bases and V by 6 bases; bases with no gene match: 16. CDR3 length: 18 residues.

This clone has just one count. The chain employs TRBV19 and TRBJ2-3, with a tentative D call TRBD1 (5 bases). This CDR3 spans 15 amino acids. Germline V gene sequence: CDR1 LNHDA, CDR2 SQIVND (reference sequence). The V end was cut by 3 bases, the J end by 1 base, with 11 bases between. The CDR3 nucleotides are TGTGCCAGTAGTATGTTTAACAGGCGCACAGATACGCAGTATTTT. Encoded protein: CASSMFNRRTDTQYF.

This chain links TRBV29-1 with TRBJ2-2, with D maybe TRBD1 (5 bases). This CDR3 is 14 amino acids long. From germline, CDR1 is SQVTM and CDR2 ANQGSEA. The V gene lost 5 bases and the J gene lost 2 bases, with 12 bases spanning the gap. CDR3 sequence (DNA): TGCAGCGTTCGCGACAGCCTTAACACCGGGGAGCTGTTTTTT. Encoded protein: CSVRDSLNTGELFF.

This clone was counted only a few times. At one of its ends the junction is not consistent with the germline gene, which may arise from a read error. The rearrangement joins TRBV10-3 to TRBJ1-1, with 7 bases lining up with TRBD1. This CDR3 is built from 16 residues. Germline V CDR1 and CDR2: ENHRY, SYGVKD. In DNA form, the CDR3 reads TGTGCCACAACGAGCCGGGACAGCGAACTGAAGACTGAAGCTTTCTTT. Translation: CATTSRDSELKTEAFF.

The chain joins TRBV4-2 to TRBJ1-6; no reliable D call. V was shortened by 0 bases and J by 7 bases, with 4 bases between the two germline ends. The CDR3 sequence is 13 residues long. Germline V gives CDR1 LGHNA, CDR2 YNFKEQ. The CDR3 bases are TGTGCCAGCAGCCAAGATCGGAATTCACCCCTCCACTTT. Protein product: CASSQDRNSPLHF.

The CDR3 here is CASSPGLAGTDTQYF. The CDR3 DNA reads TGTGCCAGCTCACCAGGACTAGCGGGTACAGATACGCAGTATTTT. The gene calls are TRBV18 and TRBJ2-3, with 11 positions matching TRBD2. The CDR3 spans 15 residues. The V gene end was trimmed by 2 bases and the J gene end by 3 bases; junction bases not matched to a gene: 1. CDR1 and CDR2 from the germline V gene are KGHSH and LQKENI.

The chain uses TRBV12-5 and TRBJ1-1, with D uncertain. Per the germline V gene, CDR1 is LGHNT and CDR2 is FRNRAP. The V gene lost 5 bases and the J gene lost 1 base, with 8 bases spanning the gap. The CDR3 sequence is 13 residues long. This CDR3 is CASGRGKNTEAFF. CDR3 bases: TGTGCTAGTGGTCGGGGAAAGAACACTGAAGCTTTCTTT.

This chain connects TRBV29-1 to TRBJ2-5, with a tentative D call TRBD1 (5 bases). Trimming pared 5 bases from V and 2 bases from J, leaving 9 bases between. In germline, CDR1 is SQVTM, CDR2 ANQGSEA. The CDR3 is 12 residues long. CDR3 sequence reads: CSVWQGQETQYF. The CDR3 DNA reads as TGCAGCGTTTGGCAGGGACAAGAGACCCAGTACTTC. The complete variable domain, with remaining parts taken from reference TRBV29-1 and TRBJ2-5, reads SAVISQKPSRDICQRGTSLTIQCQVDSQVTMMFWYRQQPGQSLTLIATANQGSEATYESGFVIDKFPISRPNLTFSTLTVSNMSPEDSSIYLCSVWQGQETQYFGPGTRLLVL.

The chain is built from TRBV14 and TRBJ2-5; TRBD1 aligns across 7 bases. There are 15 residues in the CDR3. Germline CDR1 SGHDN, CDR2 FVKESK. After removal of 1 base from V and 3 bases from J, the junction contained 5 bases not matched to a gene. The CDR3 sequence is CASSQGTGREETQYF. The CDR3 bases are TGTGCCAGCAGCCAAGGGACAGGCCGAGAAGAGACCCAGTACTTC.

Of note for this clone: The sample has other DNA sequences that encode this CDR3 too. The chain links TRBV19 to TRBJ2-7, with D perhaps TRBD2 (5 bases). The germline V and J ends were trimmed by 5 bases and 0 bases, with 14 bases remaining between them. The length of the CDR3 is 15 residues. Looked up from germline, CDR1 is LNHDA and CDR2 is SQIVND (reference sequence). CDR3 region: CASSSPGGSSYEQYF. The CDR3 DNA sequence: TGTGCCAGTAGTTCACCAGGAGGTAGCTCCTACGAGCAGTACTTC.

The V and J genes are TRBV7-2 and TRBJ1-6; D remains ambiguous. Trimming cost V 4 bases and J 7 bases, with 8 bases left between them. Germline V gene lookup returns CDR1 SGHTA and CDR2 FQGNSA. This CDR3 has 13 amino acids. This CDR3 reads CASSSSQNSPLHF. The CDR3 DNA reads TGTGCCAGCAGCTCGTCCCAGAATTCACCCCTCCACTTT.

The V call is TRBV24-1, the J call TRBJ2-1; possibly TRBD2 for D (5 bases). The CDR3 contains 14 residues. Germline CDR1 KGHDR, CDR2 SFDVKD. With 1 base removed from V and 12 bases from J, the gap between germline ends came to 15 bases. The chain's CDR3 is CATSDFGLEAPQFF. CDR3 sequence (DNA): TGTGCCACCAGTGATTTTGGACTCGAGGCCCCGCAGTTCTTC.

This clone has only a few counts. The V gene is TRBV4-1, the J gene TRBJ1-5, with D unresolved. V was clipped by 4 bases and J by 0 bases, with 10 bases between them. Germline CDR1 is MGHRA and CDR2 is YSYEKL. This CDR3 region has 15 residues. The CDR3 region is CASSLAAVSNQPQHF. CDR3 bases: TGCGCCAGCAGCCTAGCAGCAGTTAGCAATCAGCCCCAGCATTTT.

The chain recombines TRBV4-1 with TRBJ2-1; 7 bases are a match to TRBD1. This CDR3 has 14 amino acids. The J segment lost 9 bases and the V segment lost 3 bases, leaving 8 bases of the junction unmatched. The germline V gene encodes CDR1 MGHRA and CDR2 YSYEKL. The CDR3 here is CASSHEQGYAEQFF. In DNA form, the CDR3 reads TGCGCCAGCAGCCACGAACAGGGGTACGCTGAGCAGTTCTTC.

The chain combines TRBV19 with TRBJ2-5; D is possibly TRBD1 (6 bases). CDR1 and CDR2 (germline): LNHDA, SQIVND (reference sequence). V was shortened by 6 bases and J by 5 bases, with 19 bases between the two germline ends. This CDR3 region has 15 residues. CDR3 DNA: TGTGCCAGTAGCATCACCGGGACAACCCTCGAGACCCAGTACTTC. The encoded protein is CASSITGTTLETQYF.